This T cell receptor beta chain was found in a study of response to subunit inactivated influenza vaccine. TCRdb analysed the RT-PCR reads with MiXCR anew, one entry per CDR3 protein. The sample lists fewer than 600,000 distinct CDR3 sequences, around 7.9% occurring once. Ten or more counts support this clonotype. The antigen is unknown. Study results and caveats: That few new T cells are recruited by each seasonal influenza vaccination was the authors' suggestion.

Trimming shortened V by 0 bases and J by 4 bases, and 11 bases separated the two germline ends. CDR1 and CDR2 from the germline V gene are SGHRS and YFSETQ. The CDR3 consists of 15 residues. The clonotype originates from a man aged 50-75 years who received an inactivated influenza vaccine. Sequenced material: PBMCs from blood, taken less than 30 months after vaccination. The V gene is TRBV5-1, the J gene TRBJ2-1; D may be TRBD1 (5 bases). The CDR3 region is CASSLESGIYNEQFF. The CDR3, as DNA: TGCGCCAGCAGCTTGGAATCAGGGATTTACAATGAGCAGTTCTTC.